These 22 T cell receptor beta chains were sequenced from one sample in a study of post-analysis software for immune sequencing data. Study-level findings and limits: Compared with controls, patients had more of 4 to 6 TRBV segments, including TRBV5-6, TRBV5-1 and TRBV20-1.

Their target antigens are unknown. Built from TCR beta cDNA, the libraries had unique molecular identifiers in them. TCRdb passed the PCR reads through MiXCR, listing each CDR3 protein once. The data show 380,000 or so distinct CDR3 sequences, about a third seen once. Material for sequencing was blood. These TCRs come from a girl under 18 with multiple sclerosis.

This clonotype was observed many times. The chain joins TRBV4-2 to TRBJ2-1, with TRBD1 matching 9 bases. V gave up 4 bases and J gave up 5 bases; unmatched junction bases: 6. The CDR3 is 15 residues long. CDR1 is LGHNA and CDR2 is YNFKEQ in the germline V gene. The CDR3 here is CASSPGQGRDNEQFF. DNA of the CDR3: TGTGCCAGCAGCCCCGGACAGGGGAGGGACAATGAGCAGTTCTTC.

This chain connects TRBV7-2 to TRBJ2-3, with a tentative D call TRBD2 (6 bases). With 5 bases removed from V and 1 base from J, the gap between germline ends came to 16 bases. From germline, CDR1 is SGHTA and CDR2 FQGNSA. The CDR3 length is 16 residues. The CDR3 sequence is CASSLRLGSGTDTQYF. In DNA form, the CDR3 reads TGTGCCAGCAGCCTCCGACTAGGCTCGGGCACAGATACGCAGTATTTT.

This chain connects TRBV24-1 to TRBJ2-2; possibly TRBD1 for D (6 bases). The V gene's germline CDR1 is KGHDR and CDR2 SFDVKD. The V end lost 3 bases, the J end lost 7 bases, and 14 bases lay between the germline ends. The CDR3 sequence is 15 residues long. The CDR3 sequence: CATSDGRKGVGELFF. CDR3 nucleotide sequence: TGTGCCACCAGTGATGGCAGAAAGGGGGTCGGGGAGCTGTTTTTT.

The chain couples TRBV7-6 to TRBJ1-6; tentative D call: TRBD1 (5 bases). The V end was cut by 10 bases, the J end by 0 bases, with 10 bases between. Germline CDR1 reads SGHVS; CDR2 reads FNYEAQ. The CDR3 consists of 14 residues. CDR3 in amino acids: CATRQSSYNSPLHF. Here the CDR3 DNA reads TGTGCCACCCGACAGAGCTCCTATAATTCACCCCTCCACTTT.

The J gene is TRBJ1-5, the V gene TRBV20-1, with D hard to call. The V end lost 4 bases, the J end lost 5 bases, and 24 bases lay between the germline ends. The CDR3 contains 17 residues. Germline CDR1 and CDR2: DFQATT and SNEGSKA (reference sequence). CDR3 nucleotide sequence: TGCAGTGCTACTCGCGCTTCAACGGTATCTATTTATCAGCCCCAGCATTTT. Protein product: CSATRASTVSIYQPQHF.

The chain couples TRBV20-1 to TRBJ2-1; no clear D. The V end was cut by 3 bases, the J end by 10 bases, with 13 bases between. This CDR3 comprises 12 residues. Per the germline V gene, CDR1 is DFQATT and CDR2 is SNEGSKA (reference sequence). The DNA for the CDR3 is TGCAGTGCTAGTCCTAGTTCCCGGGAGCAGTTCTTC. Protein sequence: CSASPSSREQFF.

The chain has TRBV27 and TRBJ2-7; a possible D gene is TRBD1 (5 bases). The CDR3 contains 14 residues. Germline assignment: CDR1 MNHEY and CDR2 SMNVEV (reference sequence). V shed 3 bases and J shed 2 bases, with 11 bases lying between them. CDR3 amino acids: CASSFTGLTYEQYF. In nucleotides, the CDR3 is TGTGCCAGCAGTTTTACAGGCCTCACCTACGAGCAGTACTTC.

A word on this clonotype: The germline gene is not matched at one end of the junction; a read error may be the cause. The chain uses TRBV20-1 and TRBJ2-5; 11 nucleotides line up with TRBD2. In germline, CDR1 is DFQATT, CDR2 SNEGSKA (reference sequence). The CDR3 sequence is 18 residues long. As DNA, the CDR3 is TGCCGTGCTAGAGATCCCCCTCCTAGCGGGGGGTACCAAGAGACCCAGTACTTC. It specifies CRARDPPPSGGYQETQYF.

As regards this clonotype: A read error may explain this, as a much larger clone is one base away. The chain employs TRBV29-1 and TRBJ1-2; D perhaps matches TRBD1 (5 bases). Germline CDR1 SQVTM, CDR2 ANQGSEA. Trimming took off 4 bases at V and 2 bases at J, with 5 bases between the two ends. This CDR3 contains 11 residues. Written as DNA, the CDR3 is TGCAGCGTTGGACAGAACTATGGCTACACCTTC. As protein: CSVGQNYGYTF.

This clonotype has a single count. The J gene is TRBJ2-3, the V gene TRBV7-8; possibly TRBD1 or TRBD2 for D (5 bases each). CDR3 length: 17 amino acids. Per the germline V gene, CDR1 is SGHVS and CDR2 is FQNEAQ. V lost 2 bases, J lost 2 bases, and 17 bases lay in between. This CDR3 reads CASSLLRPGTATDTQYF. CDR3 DNA sequence: TGTGCCAGCAGCTTACTCCGACCCGGGACGGCCACAGATACGCAGTATTTT.

This clonotype was counted a single time. Since a much larger clone is just one base distant, this may be a read error. The chain employs TRBV2 and TRBJ1-1, with D hard to call. V was clipped by 6 bases and J by 1 base, with 12 bases between them. CDR3 length: 14 residues. CDR1 SNHLY and CDR2 FYNNEI come from the germline V gene. CDR3 sequence (DNA): TGTGCCAGCAGCCTTTCGTCTGCGAACACTGAAGCTTTCTTT. As protein: CASSLSSANTEAFF.

The rearrangement links TRBV20-1 to TRBJ1-1, with a possible D match to TRBD1 (6 bases). V gave up 4 bases and J gave up 0 bases, with 18 bases separating them. CDR1 and CDR2 (germline): DFQATT, SNEGSKA (reference sequence). The CDR3 is 16 residues long. Written as DNA, the CDR3 is TGCAGTGCTAAACAGGGTGTAAGACCTTTGAACACTGAAGCTTTCTTT. Encoded protein: CSAKQGVRPLNTEAFF.

The chain joins TRBV25-1 to TRBJ2-5; 8 nucleotides match TRBD1. The J call may be wrong; the DNA end is better matched by TRBJ2-7. This CDR3 has 11 residues. Germline V lookup: CDR1 MGHDK, CDR2 SYGVNS. CDR3 protein: CASSGGTEQYF. The CDR3, as DNA: TGTGCCAGCTCAGGGGGCACCGAGCAGTACTTC.

This clonotype was observed a handful of times. The chain links TRBV29-1 to TRBJ2-7; 8 bases match TRBD1. The trim removed 1 base at V and 4 bases at J, leaving 9 bases unmatched. This CDR3 contains 15 residues. CDR1 and CDR2 (germline): SQVTM, ANQGSEA. The CDR3 protein is CSVEGGSGGAYEQYF. The DNA of the CDR3 is TGCAGCGTTGAAGGGGGGTCAGGGGGCGCGTACGAGCAGTACTTC.

The rearrangement uses TRBV9 and TRBJ1-5, with no clear D. The V gene's germline CDR1 is SGDLS and CDR2 YYNGEE. The V end lost 3 bases, the J end lost 0 bases, and 7 bases lay between the germline ends. CDR3 length: 14 residues. CDR3 protein: CASSEGSSNQPQHF. The CDR3 DNA is TGTGCCAGCAGCGAAGGGAGTAGCAATCAGCCCCAGCATTTT.

With respect to this clonotype: A read error may produce the germline difference seen at one junction end. CDR3 coding DNA: TGCAGCGCTACAGGGGCTTCCTACAATGAGCAGTCCTTC. It codes for CSATGASYNEQSF. The chain is built from TRBV29-1 and TRBJ2-1; TRBD1 matches at 7 bases. CDR3 length: 13 amino acids. Germline V CDR1 and CDR2: SQVTM, ANQGSEA.

The chain is built from TRBV7-2 and TRBJ2-4; D remains ambiguous. CDR1 and CDR2 (germline): SGHTA, FQGNSA. The CDR3 sequence is 17 residues long. V was pared by 2 bases and J by 7 bases, with 21 bases between. The CDR3 DNA sequence: TGTGCCAGCAGCTTAACGCGGATGACCGACTCTGCGAACATTCAGTACTTC. This encodes CASSLTRMTDSANIQYF.

This clonotype has only a few counts. The rearrangement joins TRBV6-1 to TRBJ2-1, with TRBD2 matching over 13 bases. With V trimmed by 6 bases and J by 5 bases, 7 bases remained unmatched. This CDR3 comprises 16 residues. Germline V gives CDR1 MNHNS, CDR2 SASEGT. CDR3: CASSLTSGGPHNEQFF. CDR3 in DNA: TGTGCCAGCAGCCTGACTAGCGGGGGGCCTCACAATGAGCAGTTCTTC.

This clonotype was counted between two and nine times. The genes are TRBV12-3 or TRBV12-4 and TRBJ1-2; D is unresolved. This CDR3 has 13 amino acids. Trimming took 5 bases from V and 4 from J, leaving 11 bases between them. CDR3 region: CASSPAPSYGYTF. The CDR3 DNA reads as TGTGCCAGCAGTCCCGCACCGAGCTATGGCTACACCTTC.

Comments on this clonotype: A junction boundary mismatches the germline segment, possibly from a read error. This chain joins TRBV14 and TRBJ2-1; D perhaps matches TRBD2 (7 bases). Germline lookup yields CDR1 SGHDN and CDR2 FVKESK. The length of the CDR3 is 17 residues. The CDR3 reads CASSQIGGLSSYNEQFF. CDR3 DNA: TGCGCCAGCAGCCAAATCGGGGGGCTGAGCTCCTACAATGAGCAGTTCTTC.

This clonotype has a handful of counts. The chain is built from TRBV19 and TRBJ2-1; 12 nucleotides agree with TRBD2. This CDR3 contains 15 residues. Germline-derived CDR1 and CDR2 are LNHDA and SQIVND (reference sequence). V lost 5 bases and J lost 5; bases outside the gene matches: 4. CDR3 bases: TGTGCCAGTAGTCCTAGGACTAGCGGGGACAATGAGCAGTTCTTC. Translated, it gives CASSPRTSGDNEQFF.

The V and J genes are TRBV19 and TRBJ2-7, with 11 positions matching TRBD1. J lost 7 bases, V lost 3 bases, and 11 bases had no gene match. CDR1 and CDR2 from the germline V gene are LNHDA and SQIVND (reference sequence). This CDR3 is 16 amino acids long. Here the CDR3 DNA reads TGTGCCAGTAGTATCGGACACTCGGGACAGGGGGGTGAGCAGTACTTC. It translates to CASSIGHSGQGGEQYF.